This entry lists 24 T cell receptor beta chains sequenced from one sample in a study of blood T cell repertoires in COVID-19. Assay used: immunoSEQ multiplex PCR; TCRdb lists only in-frame clones, some missing. The data hold some 250,000 clones, with roughly nine tenths observed a single time. Sequenced: peripheral blood. The receptors here all came from a man in his sixties with acute or convalescent COVID-19.

This chain joins TRBV28 and TRBJ2-1, with 8 bases aligning to TRBD2. The CDR3 length is 17 residues. V lost 2 bases, J lost 7 bases, and 13 bases stayed unmatched. CDR1 is MDHEN and CDR2 is SYDVKM in the germline V gene. CDR3 sequence: CASSLPQGAGGYNEQFF. The CDR3 DNA is TGTGCCAGCAGTTTACCCCAAGGTGCGGGAGGTTATAATGAGCAGTTCTTC.

V gene TRBV19 combines with J gene TRBJ1-2; 7 nucleotides match TRBD1. The CDR3 spans 13 residues. V dropped 5 bases and J dropped 4; count of bases not matched to a gene: 4. CDR1 is LNHDA, CDR2 SQIVND, per germline (reference sequence). In DNA form, the CDR3 reads TGTGCCAGTAGTCCACAGGGGACCTATGGCTACACCTTC. Translating gives CASSPQGTYGYTF.

This rearrangement joins TRBV12-5 to TRBJ2-5, with a tentative D call TRBD1 (6 bases). V dropped 0 bases and J dropped 5 bases, with 16 bases sitting between them. The CDR3 is 16 amino acids. Germline assignment: CDR1 LGHNT and CDR2 FRNRAP. CDR3 bases: TGTGCTAGTGGTTTGGTACGCGGACAGTTTGTGGAGACCCAGTACTTC. Translated: CASGLVRGQFVETQYF.

In DNA form, the CDR3 reads TGTGCCAGCAGTGAAGGGACAGCCTCCCAGAAGCAGTACTTC. Its translation: CASSEGTASQKQYF. The rearrangement links TRBV27 to TRBJ2-7; TRBD1 agrees at 7 bases. V shed 5 bases and J 8 bases; nucleotides not matched to a gene: 12. Germline-derived CDR1 and CDR2 are MNHEY and SMNVEV (reference sequence). The CDR3 length is 14 residues.

The V call is TRBV25-1, the J call TRBJ1-2; 10 nucleotides agree with TRBD1. This CDR3 has 15 amino acids. V was pared by 2 bases and J by 6 bases, with 6 bases of the junction left unmatched. Germline V gene lookup returns CDR1 MGHDK and CDR2 SYGVNS. CDR3 sequence: CASSEPRQGANGYTF. CDR3 coding DNA: TGTGCCAGCAGTGAACCCCGACAGGGGGCTAATGGCTACACCTTC.

V usage is TRBV11-3 and J usage is TRBJ2-7; D is perhaps TRBD2 (5 bases). There are 12 residues in the CDR3. The germline CDR1 and CDR2 sequences are SGHNT and YENEEA. V was trimmed by 8 bases and J by 2 bases, leaving 10 bases between them. The CDR3 DNA is TGTGCCAGCGGCTCTAGCACCTACGAGCAGTACTTC. Protein sequence: CASGSSTYEQYF.

This chain connects TRBV28 to TRBJ1-2; TRBD1 aligns across 7 bases. The CDR3 contains 15 residues. CDR1 is MDHEN and CDR2 is SYDVKM in the germline V gene. The V gene end was trimmed by 5 bases and the J gene end by 0 bases; junction bases not matched to a gene: 6. CDR3 loop: CASSLDRAANYGYTF. The DNA for the CDR3 is TGTGCCAGCAGTCTTGACAGGGCAGCTAACTATGGCTACACCTTC.

The chain combines TRBV5-5 with TRBJ2-7; TRBD2 agrees at 10 bases. This CDR3 contains 17 residues. Germline V gene data show CDR1 as SGHKS and CDR2 as YYEKEE (reference sequence). After removal of 1 base from V and 3 bases from J, the junction contained 10 bases not matched to a gene. CDR3 residues: CASSLFTPGTSDYEQYF. The CDR3 DNA is TGTGCCAGCAGCTTGTTCACTCCCGGGACTAGCGACTACGAGCAGTACTTC.

The V call is TRBV15, the J call TRBJ2-7, with D possibly matching TRBD1 (7 bases). CDR1 is LNHNV and CDR2 is YYDKDF in the germline V gene (reference sequence). CDR3 size: 13 residues. Between the trimmed V and J ends, which lost 8 bases and 2 bases, there was a span of 13 bases. The CDR3, as DNA: TGTGCCACCCGACAGGGAGGAACCTACGAGCAGTACTTC. Its protein is CATRQGGTYEQYF.

The chain employs TRBV6-5 and TRBJ1-1, with a weak D call TRBD1 (5 bases). The V gene's germline CDR1 is MNHEY and CDR2 SVGAGI. CDR3 length: 15 residues. Trimming stripped 6 bases from V and 0 bases from J, with 14 bases between. CDR3 nucleotide sequence: TGTGCCAGCAGCCGCCCAGACAGAATGAACACTGAAGCTTTCTTT. Amino acid sequence: CASSRPDRMNTEAFF.

The chain combines TRBV7-8 with TRBJ1-1; TRBD1 matches at 7 bases. J was trimmed by 3 bases and V by 1 base; bases with no gene match: 8. CDR1 is SGHVS and CDR2 is FQNEAQ in the germline V gene. The CDR3 is made up of 16 amino acids. The CDR3 spells CASSLVEGAGHTEAFF. The DNA for the CDR3 is TGTGCCAGCAGCTTAGTAGAGGGGGCAGGTCACACTGAAGCTTTCTTT. The full variable domain, rest sourced from reference TRBV7-8 and TRBJ1-1, is GAGVSQSPRYKVAKRGQDVALRCDPISGHVSLFWYQQALGQGPEFLTYFQNEAQLDKSGLPSDRFFAERPEGSVSTLKIQRTQQEDSAVYLCASSLVEGAGHTEAFFGQGTRLTVV.

This clone was counted a single time. The chain combines TRBV29-1 with TRBJ1-1; 7 bases are a match to TRBD1. Germline V gene data show CDR1 as SQVTM and CDR2 as ANQGSEA. With V trimmed by 8 bases and J by 4 bases, 7 bases remained unmatched. CDR3 length equals 12 residues. CDR3 protein: CSIPRGSTEAFF. The DNA for the CDR3 is TGCAGCATCCCCAGGGGGTCCACTGAAGCTTTCTTT.

This clone has only one observation. The gene calls are TRBV30 and TRBJ2-7, with a weak D call TRBD2 (5 bases). Trimming left V 5 bases short and J 5 bases short, with 19 bases between. The CDR3 covers 14 residues. Germline CDR1 reads GTSNPN; CDR2 reads SVGIG (reference sequence). The chain's CDR3 is CAWGGPASSDEQYF. In nucleotides, the CDR3 is TGTGCCTGGGGAGGCCCCGCTAGTTCGGACGAGCAGTACTTC.

In DNA, the CDR3 is TGTGCCAGCAGGGGCCCGTTCAAAGAGACCCAGTACTTC. Its protein product is CASRGPFKETQYF. The rearrangement joins TRBV12-3 or TRBV12-4 to TRBJ2-5; D remains unclear. The CDR3 covers 13 residues. The V end lost 6 bases, the J end lost 3 bases, and 11 bases lay between the germline ends.

The V call is TRBV20-1, the J call TRBJ2-7, with 10 bases identical to TRBD2. With V trimmed by 3 bases and J by 13 bases, 6 bases remained unmatched. Looked up from germline, CDR1 is DFQATT and CDR2 is SNEGSKA (reference sequence). The CDR3 totals 11 residues. As DNA, the CDR3 is TGCAGTGCTAGCTTTAGCGGGAGGTCCTACTTC. It yields the protein CSASFSGRSYF.

The rearrangement uses TRBV12-5 and TRBJ1-2; unclear D gene. Germline V lookup: CDR1 LGHNT, CDR2 FRNRAP. This CDR3 contains 13 residues. V was pared by 2 bases and J by 6 bases, with 10 bases between. The CDR3 protein is CASGLYPRDGYTF. The CDR3 nucleotides are TGTGCTAGTGGTTTGTACCCGCGGGATGGCTACACCTTC.

The chain carries TRBV27 and TRBJ2-1; 9 bases are a match to TRBD2. Germline loops: CDR1 MNHEY, CDR2 SMNVEV (reference sequence). The CDR3 consists of 15 residues. V lost 2 bases and J lost 4; bases outside the gene matches: 3. DNA for the CDR3: TGTGCCAGCAGTTTACAGCTAGCGGGGTACAATGAGCAGTTCTTC. Residues: CASSLQLAGYNEQFF.

The chain recombines TRBV24-1 with TRBJ1-2; D is unclear. Trimming pared 4 bases from V and 6 bases from J, leaving 14 bases between. This CDR3 has 14 residues. CDR1 and CDR2 (germline): KGHDR, SFDVKD. The CDR3 region is CATSDEDVWHGYTF. The CDR3 DNA is TGTGCCACCAGTGACGAGGATGTCTGGCATGGCTACACCTTC.

The genes are TRBV9 and TRBJ1-3; perhaps TRBD1 as D (6 bases). V was pared by 0 bases and J by 2 bases, with 9 bases between. The CDR3 runs to 15 residues. Germline V gives CDR1 SGDLS, CDR2 YYNGEE. CDR3 DNA sequence: TGTGCCAGCAGCGTAGCAGGGGACGCTGGAAACACCATATATTTT. Translation gives CASSVAGDAGNTIYF.

This clone appeared a single time. The chain recombines TRBV3-1 (or the pseudogene TRBV3-2) with TRBJ2-2; 14 positions match TRBD2. V shed 1 base, J shed 3 bases, and the junction held 4 bases outside the gene matches. The CDR3 contains 18 residues. Germline values: CDR1 LGHDT, CDR2 YNNKEL (reference sequence). CDR3 in amino acids: CASSQARGLAGDTGELFF. CDR3 sequence (DNA): TGTGCCAGCAGCCAAGCCAGGGGACTAGCGGGGGACACCGGGGAGCTGTTTTTT.

The gene calls are TRBV7-3 and TRBJ1-1; D not certain. The CDR3 totals 14 residues. The V and J ends lost 2 bases and 2 bases respectively, with 9 bases between them. CDR1 and CDR2 (germline): SGHTA, FQGTGA. The CDR3 reads CASSLGSDNTEAFF. The CDR3 nucleotides are TGTGCCAGCAGCTTAGGCTCAGATAACACTGAAGCTTTCTTT.

J is TRBJ1-1 and V is TRBV13; 9 bases map to TRBD1. The germline V gene encodes CDR1 PRHDT and CDR2 FYEKMQ (reference sequence). With 3 bases clipped from V and 2 bases from J, the junction kept 10 bases outside the gene matches. The CDR3 length is 17 residues. The CDR3 loop reads CASSFNPGQGSNTEAFF. Here the CDR3 DNA reads TGTGCCAGCAGCTTTAACCCGGGACAGGGATCCAACACTGAAGCTTTCTTT.

This chain joins TRBV13 and TRBJ2-1, with a possible D match to TRBD1 (6 bases). Trimming took 0 bases from V and 8 from J, leaving 23 bases between them. CDR1 and CDR2 (germline): PRHDT, FYEKMQ (reference sequence). CDR3 length: 18 residues. The CDR3 protein is CASSLGWAQGRKIDEQFF. The CDR3 DNA follows: TGTGCCAGCAGCTTAGGATGGGCACAGGGAAGGAAAATCGATGAGCAGTTCTTC.

The V call is TRBV25-1, the J call TRBJ2-5, with D possibly TRBD2 on 6 matching bases. Germline values: CDR1 MGHDK, CDR2 SYGVNS. Trimming stripped 8 bases from V and 5 bases from J, with 18 bases between. This CDR3 spans 14 amino acids. The CDR3 protein is CASGSGGERETQYF. CDR3 in DNA: TGTGCCAGCGGGTCAGGCGGGGAAAGGGAGACCCAGTACTTC. Supplemented by reference TRBV25-1 and TRBJ2-5, the full variable domain reads EADIYQTPRYLVIGTGKKITLECSQTMGHDKMYWYQQDPGMELHLIHYSYGVNSTEKGDLSSESTVSRIRTEHFPLTLESARPSHTSQYLCASGSGGERETQYFGPGTRLLVL.